This TCR beta chain was sequenced in a study of T cell responses to AZD1222 COVID-19 vaccine. Study-wide points: The repertoires were collected only after the peak T cell response. Baseline testing showed seropositivity in only six AZD1222 recipients. Spike was spanned by vaccine-associated CD4 TCRs, which were dominant at 160-218 and 743-854.

As concerns this clone: Antigen unknown.

The table came from immunoSEQ multiplex PCR; TCRdb's copy has only in-frame clones and leaves some out. This table has about 87,000 clones, approximately 90% appearing once. The CDR3 contains 13 residues. V was pared by 9 bases and J by 6 bases, with 18 bases between. The germline V gene has CDR1 WNHNN and CDR2 SYGVQD (reference sequence). The sequence derives from an adult in good health. The sample here was peripheral blood, taken on day 0 of AZD1222 vaccination. The chain couples TRBV10-1 to TRBJ2-7; D gene unclear. CDR3 in amino acids: CARPGRETCEQYF. Here the CDR3 DNA reads TGCGCCAGACCTGGTAGAGAAACCTGCGAGCAGTACTTC.